The 26 T cell receptor beta chains listed next were all sequenced from one sample in a study of CD8 T cells in Susac syndrome. Reverse transcription of roughly 0.5 to 1 ug RNA was carried out with random hexamers. In TCRdb, the immunoSEQ multiplex PCR reads were re-called with MiXCR into one record per CDR3 protein. The table has roughly 200,000 distinct CDR3 sequences, approximately 96% seen once. The sample was CD4+ T cells from PBMCs. Receptors were obtained from a human donor with multiple sclerosis.

The V and J genes are TRBV29-1 and TRBJ2-7; perhaps TRBD1 as D (6 bases). CDR1 and CDR2 from the germline V gene are SQVTM and ANQGSEA. V lost 7 bases and J 6 bases, leaving 22 bases between the germline ends. CDR3 length equals 14 residues. For the CDR3, the DNA is TGCAGCGCCTCGGCCGTGGTACAGGGTGGCGAGCAGTACTTC. This sequence encodes CSASAVVQGGEQYF.

The chain recombines TRBV7-2 with TRBJ2-1; 7 bases are shared with TRBD1. V was pared by 7 bases and J by 4 bases, with 7 bases of the junction left unmatched. Germline CDR1 reads SGHTA; CDR2 reads FQGNSA. CDR3 length: 14 amino acids. CDR3 protein: CASTRDSSYNEQFF. CDR3 DNA: TGTGCCAGCACCAGGGACAGCTCGTACAATGAGCAGTTCTTC.

The chain uses TRBV18 and TRBJ1-5, with no clear D. V was cut by 8 bases and J by 0 bases, with 11 bases left in between. CDR1 is KGHSH and CDR2 is LQKENI in the germline V gene. The CDR3 spans 14 residues. The CDR3 loop reads CASRTDNSNQPQHF. In DNA form, the CDR3 reads TGTGCCAGCCGAACTGACAATAGCAATCAGCCCCAGCATTTT.

This chain links TRBV5-1 with TRBJ2-5; no firm D call. Trimming shortened V by 3 bases and J by 5 bases, and 11 bases separated the two germline ends. Germline V gene sequence: CDR1 SGHRS, CDR2 YFSETQ. This CDR3 comprises 13 residues. The CDR3 reads CASSSPPRETQYF. CDR3 DNA: TGCGCCAGCAGCTCCCCCCCTCGGGAGACCCAGTACTTC. The full variable domain, with the rest looked up from reference TRBV5-1 and TRBJ2-5, is KAGVTQTPRYLIKTRGQQVTLSCSPISGHRSVSWYQQTPGQGLQFLFEYFSETQRNKGNFPGRFSGRQFSNSRSEMNVSTLELGDSALYLCASSSPPRETQYFGPGTRLLVL.

The genes are TRBV21-1 and TRBJ1-4. TRBV21-1 is an annotated pseudogene. The CDR3 has 17 residues. CDR3 DNA: TGTGCCAGCAGCAAGGTTTGCAGAGGCGCAACTAATGAAAAACTGTTTTTT. Translating gives CASSKVCRGATNEKLFF.

CDR3 DNA sequence: TGTGCCAGCAGCGGACCGGGACAGATCACCGGGGAGCTGTTTTTT. Amino acid sequence: CASSGPGQITGELFF. V and J are TRBV5-6 and TRBJ2-2, with TRBD1 identical over 7 bases. The V segment lost 4 bases and the J segment 4 bases; nucleotides outside the gene matches: 7. The CDR3 runs to 15 residues. CDR1 is SGHDT and CDR2 is YYEEEE in the germline V gene.

This sequence joins TRBV7-6 and TRBJ2-1; 9 bases line up with TRBD1. V lost 4 bases to trimming and J lost 4 bases; unmatched junction nucleotides: 5. This CDR3 is built from 15 residues. The germline CDR1 and CDR2 sequences are SGHVS and FNYEAQ. The CDR3 here is CASSSTGGAYNEQFF. The CDR3 nucleotides read TGTGCCAGCAGCTCAACAGGGGGCGCTTACAATGAGCAGTTCTTC.

The chain is built from TRBV16 and TRBJ1-2; 7 bases fit TRBD1. Germline assignment: CDR1 KGHSY and CDR2 FQNENV. The CDR3 extends over 14 amino acids. J lost 4 bases, V lost 4 bases, and 6 bases had no gene match. CDR3 sequence: CASSPNRGGYGYTF. For the CDR3, the DNA is TGTGCCAGCAGCCCAAACAGGGGCGGCTATGGCTACACCTTC.

The rearrangement uses TRBV4-2 and TRBJ2-7; TRBD1 matches 9 bases. CDR3 length: 14 residues. The V segment lost 3 bases and the J segment 4 bases; nucleotides outside the gene matches: 4. CDR1 and CDR2 (germline): LGHNA, YNFKEQ. The chain's CDR3 is CASSHRTGEYEQYF. The CDR3 DNA reads TGTGCCAGCAGCCACCGGACAGGGGAATACGAGCAGTACTTC.

The V gene is TRBV24-1, the J gene TRBJ2-3; 10 positions match TRBD1. V lost 9 bases, J lost 4 bases, and 6 bases stayed unmatched. CDR1 KGHDR and CDR2 SFDVKD come from the germline V gene. The CDR3 sequence is 14 residues long. Here the CDR3 reads CATRGTGEADTQYF. CDR3 coding DNA: TGTGCCACCCGCGGGACAGGGGAAGCAGATACGCAGTATTTT.

V gene TRBV7-3 combines with J gene TRBJ1-1; no clear D gene. Germline lookup yields CDR1 SGHTA and CDR2 FQGTGA. Trimming left V 3 bases short and J 1 base short, with 12 bases between. There are 15 residues in the CDR3. CDR3: CASSFHGGRNTEAFF. The DNA of the CDR3 is TGTGCCAGCAGCTTCCATGGAGGGAGGAACACTGAAGCTTTCTTT. The complete variable domain, with remaining parts taken from reference TRBV7-3 and TRBJ1-1, reads GAGVSQTPSNKVTEKGKYVELRCDPISGHTALYWYRQSLGQGPEFLIYFQGTGAADDSGLPNDRFFAVRPEGSVSTLKIQRTERGDSAVYLCASSFHGGRNTEAFFGQGTRLTVV.

CDR3 amino acids: CASSLIGTSTDTQYF. The CDR3 nucleotides are TGTGCCAGCAGCTTGATCGGGACTAGCACAGATACGCAGTATTTT. J is TRBJ2-3 and V is TRBV5-6; weak D call: TRBD2 (6 bases). Germline values: CDR1 SGHDT, CDR2 YYEEEE. Trimming shortened V by 1 base and J by 0 bases, and 9 bases separated the two germline ends. The CDR3 spans 15 residues.

The chain links TRBV27 to TRBJ2-3; no definite D call. The CDR3 runs to 13 residues. Trimming shortened V by 0 bases and J by 6 bases, and 7 bases separated the two germline ends. Germline-derived CDR1 and CDR2 are MNHEY and SMNVEV (reference sequence). The CDR3 DNA is TGTGCCAGCAGTTTATCGGGGTACGATACGCAGTATTTT. Amino acids: CASSLSGYDTQYF.

In its sample, this clonotype was seen once. The genes are TRBV20-1 and TRBJ2-3; D may be TRBD2 (6 bases). The CDR3 is 15 amino acids. The germline V gene encodes CDR1 DFQATT and CDR2 SNEGSKA (reference sequence). Trimming pared 1 base from V and 2 bases from J, leaving 13 bases between. The CDR3 sequence: CSARGHGGYTDTQYF. CDR3 sequence (DNA): TGCAGTGCTAGAGGACATGGGGGGTACACAGATACGCAGTATTTT.

V gene TRBV20-1 combines with J gene TRBJ1-1, with D hard to call. The CDR3 has 13 residues. Trimming shortened V by 2 bases and J by 1 base, and 8 bases separated the two germline ends. Germline CDR1 and CDR2: DFQATT and SNEGSKA (reference sequence). The CDR3 loop reads CSARSDGNTEAFF. Written as DNA, the CDR3 is TGCAGTGCTAGAAGTGACGGGAACACTGAAGCTTTCTTT.

This chain links TRBV30 with TRBJ2-3; D not resolved. The CDR3 is made up of 13 amino acids. CDR1 GTSNPN and CDR2 SVGIG come from the germline V gene (reference sequence). Between the trimmed V and J ends, which lost 3 bases and 3 bases, there was a span of 10 bases. The CDR3: CAWRRAGTDTQYF. DNA of the CDR3: TGTGCCTGGAGACGAGCCGGTACAGATACGCAGTATTTT.

The V and J genes are TRBV6-2 or TRBV6-3 and TRBJ1-6; D remains ambiguous. Trimming shortened V by 4 bases and J by 7 bases, and 8 bases separated the two germline ends. CDR1 is MNHEY, CDR2 SVGEGT, per germline. The CDR3 totals 13 residues. The DNA for the CDR3 is TGTGCCAGCAGTTGGTCGGAAAATTCACCCCTCCACTTT. Its protein is CASSWSENSPLHF.

The chain is built from TRBV20-1 and TRBJ2-6; D is unclear. Germline V gene data show CDR1 as DFQATT and CDR2 as SNEGSKA (reference sequence). The V end was cut by 0 bases, the J end by 0 bases, with 6 bases between. The CDR3 covers 15 residues. The CDR3 loop is CSARETASGANVLTF. In DNA, the CDR3 is TGCAGTGCTAGAGAGACCGCCTCTGGGGCCAACGTCCTGACTTTC.

The chain is built from TRBV9 and TRBJ1-1; D may be TRBD1 (5 bases). Trimming shortened V by 4 bases and J by 1 base, and 8 bases separated the two germline ends. The CDR3 spans 13 residues. Germline V gene data show CDR1 as SGDLS and CDR2 as YYNGEE. The CDR3: CASSKGPNTEAFF. Here the CDR3 DNA reads TGTGCCAGCAGCAAGGGGCCGAACACTGAAGCTTTCTTT.

The chain joins TRBV15 to TRBJ2-3; 8 positions match TRBD1. Germline V gene sequence: CDR1 LNHNV, CDR2 YYDKDF (reference sequence). The CDR3 spans 18 residues. J gave up 0 bases and V 4 bases, and 12 bases lay outside the gene matches. CDR3 amino acids: CATSKGYSGQGSTDTQYF. The CDR3 bases are TGTGCCACCAGCAAAGGATACAGCGGACAGGGCAGCACAGATACGCAGTATTTT.

The rearrangement uses TRBV6-5 and TRBJ1-5; unclear D gene. Germline V gene sequence: CDR1 MNHEY, CDR2 SVGAGI. This CDR3 contains 13 residues. Deletions cut 0 bases from V and 7 bases from J, with 7 bases between. The CDR3 spells CASSYSPGQPQHF. The CDR3 DNA reads TGTGCCAGCAGTTACTCTCCGGGACAGCCCCAGCATTTT.

This chain connects TRBV6-6 to TRBJ1-1, with D possibly TRBD1 on 6 matching bases. Germline CDR1 MNHNY, CDR2 SVGAGI (reference sequence). Trimming pared 7 bases from V and 7 bases from J, leaving 19 bases between. There are 14 residues in the CDR3. The CDR3: CASTWRQTGSEAFF. The CDR3 DNA reads as TGTGCCAGCACGTGGCGCCAAACAGGGAGTGAAGCTTTCTTT.

V gene TRBV27 combines with J gene TRBJ1-1; TRBD1 might be the D (5 bases). From germline, CDR1 is MNHEY and CDR2 SMNVEV (reference sequence). V lost 5 bases to trimming and J lost 0 bases, with 25 bases between them. The CDR3 is made up of 19 amino acids. The chain's CDR3 is CASSPNPVVGTALNTEAFF. Here the CDR3 DNA reads TGTGCCAGCAGTCCGAATCCGGTCGTCGGGACGGCCCTGAACACTGAAGCTTTCTTT.

This chain links TRBV29-1 with TRBJ2-1; tentatively, D is TRBD2 (6 bases). The CDR3 covers 12 residues. Germline lookup yields CDR1 SQVTM and CDR2 ANQGSEA. Between the trimmed V and J ends, which lost 7 bases and 3 bases, there was a span of 10 bases. DNA for the CDR3: TGCAGCGCCGGGAGTTACTACAATGAGCAGTTCTTC. Protein: CSAGSYYNEQFF.

The genes are TRBV29-1 and TRBJ1-1; D gene uncertain. With 0 bases removed from V and 0 bases from J, the gap between germline ends came to 8 bases. CDR1 SQVTM and CDR2 ANQGSEA come from the germline V gene. The CDR3 sequence is 14 residues long. DNA for the CDR3: TGCAGCGTTGAAGAAGGCCAGATGAACACTGAAGCTTTCTTT. Its translation is CSVEEGQMNTEAFF.

The chain joins TRBV14 to TRBJ1-2; TRBD1 aligns across 12 bases. V shed 4 bases, J shed 7 bases, and the junction held 4 bases outside the gene matches. This CDR3 spans 14 amino acids. CDR1 is SGHDN and CDR2 is FVKESK in the germline V gene. In DNA form, the CDR3 reads TGTGCCAGCAGCCTGGGACAGGGGGCGCTTGGCTACACCTTC. Its translation is CASSLGQGALGYTF.